This TCR beta chain was profiled in a study of blood T cells in healthy people across ages. Comment on this clonotype: Its antigen remains unidentified.

Sample-barcoded 5' priming and a J-beta primer mix drove a second PCR of about 6 to 12 cycles. MiXCR was run by TCRdb on the 5' RACE reads, yielding one entry per CDR3 protein. Among some 670,000 distinct CDR3 sequences listed, roughly half were seen once. The CDR3 runs to 14 residues. The germline CDR1 and CDR2 sequences are SGHRS and YFSETQ. V gave up 0 bases and J gave up 1 base, with 7 bases separating them. Overall study results and limits: Higher naive T cell percentage went strongly together with higher TCR beta diversity.

This TCR was sampled from a woman aged 80 or over in good health. The V call is TRBV5-1, the J call TRBJ2-5; D gene unclear. The sample consisted of blood. The CDR3 protein is CASSLASIQETQYF. The CDR3 DNA reads TGCGCCAGCAGCTTGGCCAGCATCCAAGAGACCCAGTACTTC.